This T cell receptor (beta chain) was sequenced during a study of spatial heterogeneity in lung cancer. Turning to the study itself: Alpha-chain sequences were consistently detected in smaller numbers than beta-chain sequences.

Time point given: sample taken at primary tumor resection. Donors were approximately 70 untreated early-stage non-small cell lung cancer patients. From tumor, nontumor lung or frozen PBMC, whole RNA was taken unsorted for sequencing. Every TCR cDNA molecule bore its own unique molecular identifier. TCRdb reprocessed the 5' RACE reads via MiXCR and lists one record per CDR3 protein. The repertoire holds roughly 16,000 distinct CDR3 sequences, with 6% to 7.5% as singletons. This clonotype showed up just a few times. The antigen is unknown. The size of this beta chain means little, since it is a stray read in a library made for alpha chains. Study-wide results and limits: Counts of expanded intratumoral alpha and beta TCRs tracked tumor mutation counts.

CDR3 length: 20 amino acids. Looked up from germline, CDR1 is MNHNS and CDR2 is SASEGT. Trimming took 4 bases from V and 0 from J, leaving 24 bases between them. V is TRBV6-1 and J is TRBJ1-4; weak D call: TRBD1 (5 bases). This specimen consisted of lung tumor tissue, obtained at surgery. The sequence derives from a female donor with early-stage non-small cell lung cancer. CDR3 sequence: CASSAGRQGEGPATNEKLFF. In DNA form, the CDR3 reads TGTGCCAGCAGTGCGGGGAGGCAGGGCGAGGGGCCCGCAACTAATGAAAAACTGTTTTTT.